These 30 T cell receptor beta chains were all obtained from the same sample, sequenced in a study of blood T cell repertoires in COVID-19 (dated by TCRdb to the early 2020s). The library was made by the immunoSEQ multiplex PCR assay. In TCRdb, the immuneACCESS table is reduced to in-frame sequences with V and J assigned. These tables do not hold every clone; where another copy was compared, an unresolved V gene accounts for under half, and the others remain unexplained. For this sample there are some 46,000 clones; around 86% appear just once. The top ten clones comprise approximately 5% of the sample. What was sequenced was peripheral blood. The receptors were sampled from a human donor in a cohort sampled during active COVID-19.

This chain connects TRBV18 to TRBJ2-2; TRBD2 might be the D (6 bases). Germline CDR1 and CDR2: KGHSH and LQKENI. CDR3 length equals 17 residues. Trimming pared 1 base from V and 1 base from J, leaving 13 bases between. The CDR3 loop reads CASSPRFRGENTGELFF. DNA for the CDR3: TGTGCCAGCTCACCACGTTTTCGCGGGGAGAACACCGGGGAGCTGTTTTTT.

The DNA for the CDR3 is TGTGCCAGCAGTCCCCTGATTTCGGGGGGCGATGCTAATGAAAAACTGTTTTTT. Encoded protein: CASSPLISGGDANEKLFF. The genes are TRBV27 and TRBJ1-4; D might be TRBD1 (6 bases). The CDR3 consists of 18 residues. Trimming took off 5 bases at V and 3 bases at J, with 22 bases between the two ends. Germline CDR1 and CDR2: MNHEY and SMNVEV (reference sequence).

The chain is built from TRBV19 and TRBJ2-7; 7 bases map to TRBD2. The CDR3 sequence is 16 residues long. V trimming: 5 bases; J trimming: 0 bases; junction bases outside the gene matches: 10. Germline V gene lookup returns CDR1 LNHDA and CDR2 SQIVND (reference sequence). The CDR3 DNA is TGTGCCAGTAGTGGCGGAGATCGACTAGCCTCCTACGAGCAGTACTTC. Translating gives CASSGGDRLASYEQYF. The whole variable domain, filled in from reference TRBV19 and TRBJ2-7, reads DGGITQSPKYLFRKEGQNVTLSCEQNLNHDAMYWYRQDPGQGLRLIYYSQIVNDFQKGDIAEGYSVSREKKESFPLTVTSAQKNPTAFYLCASSGGDRLASYEQYFGPGTRLTVT.

The CDR3 sequence is CASSPTRRANVLTF. The CDR3 DNA sequence: TGTGCCAGCAGTCCCACACGCAGGGCCAACGTCCTGACTTTC. The chain employs TRBV6-5 and TRBJ2-6, with D uncertain. In germline, CDR1 is MNHEY, CDR2 SVGAGI. The CDR3 spans 14 residues. Trimming shortened V by 5 bases and J by 5 bases, and 10 bases separated the two germline ends.

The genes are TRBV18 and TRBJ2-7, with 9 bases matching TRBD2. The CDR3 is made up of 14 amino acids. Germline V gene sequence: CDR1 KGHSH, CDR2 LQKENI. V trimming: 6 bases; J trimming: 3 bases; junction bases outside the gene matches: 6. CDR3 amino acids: CASSRLAESYEQYF. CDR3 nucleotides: TGTGCCAGCTCGCGACTAGCGGAGAGCTACGAGCAGTACTTC.

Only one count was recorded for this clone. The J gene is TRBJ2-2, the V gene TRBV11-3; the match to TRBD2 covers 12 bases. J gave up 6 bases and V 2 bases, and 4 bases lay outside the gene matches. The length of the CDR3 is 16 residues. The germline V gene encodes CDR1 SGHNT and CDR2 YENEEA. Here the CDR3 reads CASSLSTSGRSGELFF. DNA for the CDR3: TGTGCCAGCAGCTTATCTACTAGCGGGAGGTCCGGGGAGCTGTTTTTT.

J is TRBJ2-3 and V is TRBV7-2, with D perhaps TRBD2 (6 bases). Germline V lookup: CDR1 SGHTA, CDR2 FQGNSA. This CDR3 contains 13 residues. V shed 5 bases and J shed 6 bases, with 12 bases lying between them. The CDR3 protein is CASSARGRDTQYF. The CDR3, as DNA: TGTGCCAGCAGCGCACGGGGGAGGGATACGCAGTATTTT.

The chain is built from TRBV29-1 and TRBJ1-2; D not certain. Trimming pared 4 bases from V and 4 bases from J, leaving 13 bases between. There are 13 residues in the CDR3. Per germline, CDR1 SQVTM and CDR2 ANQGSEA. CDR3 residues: CSVGRRVGYGYTF. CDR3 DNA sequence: TGCAGCGTTGGTCGACGGGTGGGCTATGGCTACACCTTC.

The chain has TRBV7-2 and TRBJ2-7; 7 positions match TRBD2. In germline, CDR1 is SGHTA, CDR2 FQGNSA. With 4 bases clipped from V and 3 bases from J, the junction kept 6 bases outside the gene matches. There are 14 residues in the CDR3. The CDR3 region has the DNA TGTGCCAGCAGCTCACCGGGACTAAACTACGAGCAGTACTTC. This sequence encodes CASSSPGLNYEQYF.

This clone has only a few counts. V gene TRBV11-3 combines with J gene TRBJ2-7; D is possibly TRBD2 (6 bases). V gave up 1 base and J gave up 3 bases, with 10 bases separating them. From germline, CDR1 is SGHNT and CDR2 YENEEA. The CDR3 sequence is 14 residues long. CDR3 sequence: CASSLGGGDYEQYF. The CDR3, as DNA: TGTGCCAGCAGCTTAGGCGGCGGGGACTACGAGCAGTACTTC.

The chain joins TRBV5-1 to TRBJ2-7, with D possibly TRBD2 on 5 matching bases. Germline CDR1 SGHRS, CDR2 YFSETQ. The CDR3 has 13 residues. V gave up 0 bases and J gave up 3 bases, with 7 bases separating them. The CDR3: CASSLERGYEQYF. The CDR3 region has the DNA TGCGCCAGCAGCTTGGAACGGGGCTACGAGCAGTACTTC.

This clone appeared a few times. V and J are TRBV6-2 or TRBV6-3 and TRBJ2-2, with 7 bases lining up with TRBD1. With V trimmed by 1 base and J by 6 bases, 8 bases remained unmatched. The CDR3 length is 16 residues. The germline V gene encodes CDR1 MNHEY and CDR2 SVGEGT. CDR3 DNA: TGTGCCAGCAGTTACTTACCGACAGGGTTTTCCGGGGAGCTGTTTTTT. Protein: CASSYLPTGFSGELFF.

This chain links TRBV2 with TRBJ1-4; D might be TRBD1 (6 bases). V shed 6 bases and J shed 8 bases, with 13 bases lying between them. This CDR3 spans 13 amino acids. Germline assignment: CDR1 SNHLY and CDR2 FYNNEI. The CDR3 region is CASSHRVGEKLFF. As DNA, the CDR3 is TGTGCCAGCAGCCACAGGGTTGGAGAAAAACTGTTTTTT. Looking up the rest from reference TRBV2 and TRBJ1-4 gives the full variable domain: EPEVTQTPSHQVTQMGQEVILRCVPISNHLYFYWYRQILGQKVEFLVSFYNNEISEKSEIFDDQFSVERPDGSNFTLKIRSTKLEDSAMYFCASSHRVGEKLFFGSGTQLSVL.

The CDR3 region is CASSLPAAGPEQYF. CDR3 bases: TGTGCCAGCAGCTTACCCGCGGCGGGACCCGAGCAGTACTTC. The gene calls are TRBV7-2 and TRBJ2-7; D perhaps matches TRBD2 (6 bases). Germline CDR1 and CDR2: SGHTA and FQGNSA. V lost 2 bases, J lost 6 bases, and 14 bases lay in between. There are 14 residues in the CDR3.

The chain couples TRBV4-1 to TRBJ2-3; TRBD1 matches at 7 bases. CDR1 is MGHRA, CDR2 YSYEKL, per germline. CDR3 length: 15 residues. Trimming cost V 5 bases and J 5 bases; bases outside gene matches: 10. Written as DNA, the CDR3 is TGCGCCAGCAGCACCCCGACAGGGCTCAAAGATACGCAGTATTTT. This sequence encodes CASSTPTGLKDTQYF.

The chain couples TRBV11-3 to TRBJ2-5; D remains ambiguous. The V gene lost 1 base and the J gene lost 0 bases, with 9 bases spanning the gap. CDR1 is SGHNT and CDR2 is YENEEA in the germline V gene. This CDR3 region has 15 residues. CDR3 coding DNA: TGTGCCAGCAGCTTAGGTAGCAACAACCAAGAGACCCAGTACTTC. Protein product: CASSLGSNNQETQYF.

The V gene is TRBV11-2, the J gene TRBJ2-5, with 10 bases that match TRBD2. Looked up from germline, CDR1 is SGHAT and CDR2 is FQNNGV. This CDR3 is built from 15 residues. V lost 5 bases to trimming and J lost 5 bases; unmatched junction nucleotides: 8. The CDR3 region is CASSKTSGAGETQYF. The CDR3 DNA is TGTGCCAGCAGCAAAACTAGCGGGGCAGGCGAGACCCAGTACTTC. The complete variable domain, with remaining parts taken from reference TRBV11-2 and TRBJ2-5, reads EAGVAQSPRYKIIEKRQSVAFWCNPISGHATLYWYQQILGQGPKLLIQFQNNGVVDDSQLPKDRFSAERLKGVDSTLKIQPAKLEDSAVYLCASSKTSGAGETQYFGPGTRLLVL.

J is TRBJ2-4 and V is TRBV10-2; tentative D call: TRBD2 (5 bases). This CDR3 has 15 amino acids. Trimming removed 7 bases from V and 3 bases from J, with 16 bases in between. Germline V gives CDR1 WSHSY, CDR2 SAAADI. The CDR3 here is CASIDWAEGKNIQYF. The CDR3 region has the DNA TGCGCCAGCATAGACTGGGCCGAGGGCAAAAACATTCAGTACTTC.

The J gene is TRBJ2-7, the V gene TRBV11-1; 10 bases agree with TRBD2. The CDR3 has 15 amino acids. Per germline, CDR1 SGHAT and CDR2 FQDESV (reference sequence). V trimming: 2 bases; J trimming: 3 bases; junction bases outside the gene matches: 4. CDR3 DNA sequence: TGTGCCAGCAGCTTACGGACTAGCGGTTACTACGAGCAGTACTTC. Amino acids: CASSLRTSGYYEQYF. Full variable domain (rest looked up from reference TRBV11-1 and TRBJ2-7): EAEVAQSPRYKITEKSQAVAFWCDPISGHATLYWYRQILGQGPELLVQFQDESVVDDSQLPKDRFSAERLKGVDSTLKIQPAELGDSAMYLCASSLRTSGYYEQYFGPGTRLTVT.

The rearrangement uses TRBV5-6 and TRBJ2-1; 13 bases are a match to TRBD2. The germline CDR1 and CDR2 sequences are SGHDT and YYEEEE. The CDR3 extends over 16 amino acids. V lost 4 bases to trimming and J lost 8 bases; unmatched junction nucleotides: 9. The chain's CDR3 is CASSRPGLAGMDEQFF. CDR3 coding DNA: TGTGCCAGCAGCCGGCCGGGACTAGCGGGAATGGATGAGCAGTTCTTC.

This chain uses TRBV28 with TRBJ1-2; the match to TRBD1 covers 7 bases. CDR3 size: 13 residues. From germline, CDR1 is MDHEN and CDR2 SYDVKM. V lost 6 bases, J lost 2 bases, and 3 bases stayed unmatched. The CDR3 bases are TGTGCCAGCAGCAAGGACAGGAACTATGGCTACACCTTC. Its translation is CASSKDRNYGYTF.

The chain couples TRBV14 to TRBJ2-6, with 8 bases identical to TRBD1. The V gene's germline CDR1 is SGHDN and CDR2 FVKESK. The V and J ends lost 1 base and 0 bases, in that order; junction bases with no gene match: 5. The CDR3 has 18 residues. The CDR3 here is CASSQGRTGYSGANVLTF. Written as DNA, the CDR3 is TGTGCCAGCAGCCAAGGCCGGACAGGGTACTCTGGGGCCAACGTCCTGACTTTC.

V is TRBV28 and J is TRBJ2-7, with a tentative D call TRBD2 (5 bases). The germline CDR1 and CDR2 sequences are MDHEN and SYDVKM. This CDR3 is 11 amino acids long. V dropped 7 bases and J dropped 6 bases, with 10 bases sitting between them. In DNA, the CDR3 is TGTGCCAGCACCCTCGGGGTCGAGCAGTACTTC. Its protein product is CASTLGVEQYF.

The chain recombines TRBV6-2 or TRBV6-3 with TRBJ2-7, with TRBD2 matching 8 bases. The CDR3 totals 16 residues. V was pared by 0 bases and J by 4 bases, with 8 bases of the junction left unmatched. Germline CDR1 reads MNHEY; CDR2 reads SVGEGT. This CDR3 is CASSYSPQRGLYEQYF. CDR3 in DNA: TGTGCCAGCAGTTACTCACCACAGCGGGGGCTATACGAGCAGTACTTC.

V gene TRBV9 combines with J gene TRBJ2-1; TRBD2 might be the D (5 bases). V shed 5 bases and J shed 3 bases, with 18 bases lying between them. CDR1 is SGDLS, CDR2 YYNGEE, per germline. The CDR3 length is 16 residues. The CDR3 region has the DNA TGTGCCAGCAGTCCTGGGGTAGCGAGAAACTACAATGAGCAGTTCTTC. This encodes CASSPGVARNYNEQFF.

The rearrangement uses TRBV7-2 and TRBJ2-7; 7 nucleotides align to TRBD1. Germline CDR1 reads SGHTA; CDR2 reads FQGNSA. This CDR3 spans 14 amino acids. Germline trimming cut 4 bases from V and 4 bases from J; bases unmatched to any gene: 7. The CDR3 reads CASSSPGQLYEQYF. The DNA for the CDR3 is TGTGCCAGCAGCTCCCCGGGACAGCTATACGAGCAGTACTTC.

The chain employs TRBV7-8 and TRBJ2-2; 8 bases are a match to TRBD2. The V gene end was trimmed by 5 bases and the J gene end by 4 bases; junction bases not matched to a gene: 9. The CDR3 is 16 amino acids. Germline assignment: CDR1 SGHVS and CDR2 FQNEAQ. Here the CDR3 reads CASSPRTSRSTGELFF. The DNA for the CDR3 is TGTGCCAGCAGCCCCCGGACTAGCAGGAGCACCGGGGAGCTGTTTTTT. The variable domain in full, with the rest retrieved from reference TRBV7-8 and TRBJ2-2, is GAGVSQSPRYKVAKRGQDVALRCDPISGHVSLFWYQQALGQGPEFLTYFQNEAQLDKSGLPSDRFFAERPEGSVSTLKIQRTQQEDSAVYLCASSPRTSRSTGELFFGEGSRLTVL.

The CDR3 DNA sequence: TGTGCCAGCAGTATGGAGGGTTGGGAGCAGTACTTC. It codes for CASSMEGWEQYF. V usage is TRBV2 and J usage is TRBJ2-7; possible D gene TRBD2, 6 bases. V shed 5 bases and J shed 7 bases, with 12 bases lying between them. The CDR3 has 12 amino acids. CDR1 SNHLY and CDR2 FYNNEI come from the germline V gene.

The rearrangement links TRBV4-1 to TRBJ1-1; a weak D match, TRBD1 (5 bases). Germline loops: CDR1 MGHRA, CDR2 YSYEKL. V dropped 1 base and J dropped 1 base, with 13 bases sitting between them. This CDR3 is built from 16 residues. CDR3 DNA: TGCGCCAGCAGCCAAGGGCGGGGCAGGGAGAACACTGAAGCTTTCTTT. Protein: CASSQGRGRENTEAFF.

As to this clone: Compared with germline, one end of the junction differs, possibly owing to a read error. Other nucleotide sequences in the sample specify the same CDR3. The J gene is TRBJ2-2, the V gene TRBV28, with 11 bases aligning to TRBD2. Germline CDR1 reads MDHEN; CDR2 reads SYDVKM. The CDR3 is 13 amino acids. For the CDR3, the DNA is TGTGCCAGCTCGACTAGCGGGATTCGGGAACTGTTTTTT. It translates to CASSTSGIRELFF.